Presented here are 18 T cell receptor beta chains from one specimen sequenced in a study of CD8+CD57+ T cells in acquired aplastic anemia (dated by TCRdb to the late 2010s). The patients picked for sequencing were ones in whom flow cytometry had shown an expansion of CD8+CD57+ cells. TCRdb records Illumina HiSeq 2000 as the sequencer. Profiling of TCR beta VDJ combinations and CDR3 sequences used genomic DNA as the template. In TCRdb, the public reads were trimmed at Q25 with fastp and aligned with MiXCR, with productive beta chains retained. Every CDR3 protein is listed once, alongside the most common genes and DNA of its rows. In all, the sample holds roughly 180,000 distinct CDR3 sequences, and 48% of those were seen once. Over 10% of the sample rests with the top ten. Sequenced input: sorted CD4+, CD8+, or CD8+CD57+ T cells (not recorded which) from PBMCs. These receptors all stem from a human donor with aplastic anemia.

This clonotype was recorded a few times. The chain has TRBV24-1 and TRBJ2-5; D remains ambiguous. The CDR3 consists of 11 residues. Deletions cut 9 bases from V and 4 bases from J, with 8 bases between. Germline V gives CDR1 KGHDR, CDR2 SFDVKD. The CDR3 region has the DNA TGTGCCACCTCTCTCGCAGAGACCCAGTACTTC. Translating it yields CATSLAETQYF.

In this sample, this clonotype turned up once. This CDR3 is CASSLTLGVGETQYF. CDR3 DNA: TGTGCCAGCAGCTTAACGTTAGGGGTTGGGGAGACCCAGTACTTC. The rearrangement uses TRBV7-3 and TRBJ2-5; D perhaps matches TRBD1 (5 bases). The V end lost 0 bases, the J end lost 5 bases, and 13 bases lay between the germline ends. CDR1 SGHTA and CDR2 FQGTGA come from the germline V gene. The CDR3 totals 15 residues.

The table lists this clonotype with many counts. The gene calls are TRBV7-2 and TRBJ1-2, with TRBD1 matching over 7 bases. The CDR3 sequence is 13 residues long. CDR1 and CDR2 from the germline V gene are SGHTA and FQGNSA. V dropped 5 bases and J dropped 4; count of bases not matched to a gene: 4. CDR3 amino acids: CASSTQGTYGYTF. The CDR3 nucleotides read TGTGCCAGCAGCACACAGGGGACCTATGGCTACACCTTC.

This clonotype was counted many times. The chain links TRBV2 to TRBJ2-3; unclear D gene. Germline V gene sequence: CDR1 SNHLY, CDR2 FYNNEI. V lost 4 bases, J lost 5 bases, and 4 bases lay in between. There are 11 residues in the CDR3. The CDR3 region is CASSVLDTQYF. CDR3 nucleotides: TGTGCCAGCAGTGTCTTAGATACGCAGTATTTT.

CDR3 in amino acids: CASSLSVESPLHF. As DNA, the CDR3 is TGTGCCAGCAGCTTGTCGGTAGAATCACCCCTCCACTTT. The rearrangement uses TRBV7-6 and TRBJ1-6; D remains ambiguous. The V end was cut by 3 bases, the J end by 10 bases, with 10 bases between. This CDR3 contains 13 residues. Germline V lookup: CDR1 SGHVS, CDR2 FNYEAQ.

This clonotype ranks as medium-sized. The CDR3 DNA sequence: TGTGCCAGCAGTTGGACAGGGGTGAACACTGAAGCTTTCTTT. Protein: CASSWTGVNTEAFF. The chain couples TRBV2 to TRBJ1-1; 9 nucleotides align to TRBD1. This CDR3 is 14 amino acids long. V lost 5 bases, J lost 0 bases, and 1 base stayed unmatched. Germline assignment: CDR1 SNHLY and CDR2 FYNNEI.

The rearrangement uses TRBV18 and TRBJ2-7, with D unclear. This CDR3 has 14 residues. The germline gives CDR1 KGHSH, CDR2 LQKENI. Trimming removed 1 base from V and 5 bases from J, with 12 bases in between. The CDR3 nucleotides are TGTGCCAGCTCACCACGTCAGACTTTAGACGAGCAGTACTTC. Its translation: CASSPRQTLDEQYF.

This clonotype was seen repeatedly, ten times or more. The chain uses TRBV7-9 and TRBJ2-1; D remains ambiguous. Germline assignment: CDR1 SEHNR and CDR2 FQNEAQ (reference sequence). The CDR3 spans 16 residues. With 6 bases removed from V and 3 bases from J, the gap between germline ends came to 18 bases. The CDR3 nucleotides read TGTGCCAGCAGTCCAGGCGGAGTTTCTTTCTACAATGAGCAGTTCTTC. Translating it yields CASSPGGVSFYNEQFF.

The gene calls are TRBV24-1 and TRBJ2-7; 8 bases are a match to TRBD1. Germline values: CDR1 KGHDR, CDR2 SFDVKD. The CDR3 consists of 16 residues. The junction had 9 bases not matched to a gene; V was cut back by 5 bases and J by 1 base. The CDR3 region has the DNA TGTGCCACCAGTGCCTTGGACAGGGTGATTTCCTACGAGCAGTACTTC. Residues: CATSALDRVISYEQYF.

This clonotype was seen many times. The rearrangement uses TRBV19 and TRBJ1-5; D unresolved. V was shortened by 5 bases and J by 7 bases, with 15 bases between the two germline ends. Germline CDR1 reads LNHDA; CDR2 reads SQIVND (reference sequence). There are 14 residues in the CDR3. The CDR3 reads CASSRGSREQPQHF. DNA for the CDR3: TGTGCCAGTAGTCGCGGTAGTCGGGAACAGCCCCAGCATTTT.

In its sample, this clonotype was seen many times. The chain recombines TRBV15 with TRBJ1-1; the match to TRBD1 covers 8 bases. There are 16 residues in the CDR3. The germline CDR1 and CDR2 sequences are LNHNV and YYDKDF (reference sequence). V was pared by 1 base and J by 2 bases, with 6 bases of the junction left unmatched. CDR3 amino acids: CATSRALDRGNTEAFF. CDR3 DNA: TGTGCCACCAGCAGAGCCCTTGACAGGGGTAACACTGAAGCTTTCTTT.

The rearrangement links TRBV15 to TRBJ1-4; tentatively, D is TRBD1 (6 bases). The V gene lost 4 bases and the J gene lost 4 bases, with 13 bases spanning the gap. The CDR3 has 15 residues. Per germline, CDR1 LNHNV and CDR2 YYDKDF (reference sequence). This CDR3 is CATSTGQWDNEKLFF. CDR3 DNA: TGTGCCACCAGCACCGGACAGTGGGATAATGAAAAACTGTTTTTT.

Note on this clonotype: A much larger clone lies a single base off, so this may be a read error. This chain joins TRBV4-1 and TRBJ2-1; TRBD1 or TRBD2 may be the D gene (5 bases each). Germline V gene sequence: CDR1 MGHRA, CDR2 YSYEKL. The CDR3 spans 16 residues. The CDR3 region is CASSQEGGGHDNVQFF. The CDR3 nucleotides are TGCGCCAGCAGCCAAGAGGGTGGGGGTCATGACAATGTGCAGTTCTTC.

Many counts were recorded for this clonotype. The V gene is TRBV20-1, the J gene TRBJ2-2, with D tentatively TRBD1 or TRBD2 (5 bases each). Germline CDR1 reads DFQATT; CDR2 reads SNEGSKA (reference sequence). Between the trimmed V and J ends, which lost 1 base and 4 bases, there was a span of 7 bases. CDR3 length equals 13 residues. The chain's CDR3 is CSARGGFTGELFF. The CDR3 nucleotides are TGCAGTGCTAGAGGGGGGTTCACCGGGGAGCTGTTTTTT.

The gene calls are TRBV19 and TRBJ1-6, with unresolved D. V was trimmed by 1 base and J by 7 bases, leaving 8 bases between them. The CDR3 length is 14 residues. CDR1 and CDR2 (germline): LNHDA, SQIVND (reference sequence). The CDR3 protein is CASSIGRGNSPLHF. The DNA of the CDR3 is TGTGCCAGTAGTATAGGACGGGGAAATTCACCCCTCCACTTT.

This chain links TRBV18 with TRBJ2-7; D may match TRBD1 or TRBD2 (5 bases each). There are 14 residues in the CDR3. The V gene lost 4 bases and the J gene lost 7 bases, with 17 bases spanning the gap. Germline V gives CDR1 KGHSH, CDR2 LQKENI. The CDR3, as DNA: TGTGCCAGCTCACAGGGAGCAGGGACGTGGGAGCAGTACTTC. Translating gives CASSQGAGTWEQYF.

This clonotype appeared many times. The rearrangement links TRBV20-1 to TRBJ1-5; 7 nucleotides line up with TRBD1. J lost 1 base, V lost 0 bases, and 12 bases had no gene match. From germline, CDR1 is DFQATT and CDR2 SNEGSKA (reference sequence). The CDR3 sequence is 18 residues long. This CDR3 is CSARETLTYRGSNQPQHF. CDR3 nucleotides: TGCAGTGCTAGAGAGACCCTGACCTACAGGGGAAGCAATCAGCCCCAGCATTTT.

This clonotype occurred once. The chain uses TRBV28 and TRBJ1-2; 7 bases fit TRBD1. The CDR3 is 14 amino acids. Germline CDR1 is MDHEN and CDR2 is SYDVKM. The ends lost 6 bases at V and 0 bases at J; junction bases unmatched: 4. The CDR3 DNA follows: TGTGCCAGCAGCACGGGGACAGCTAACTATGGCTACACCTTC. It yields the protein CASSTGTANYGYTF.